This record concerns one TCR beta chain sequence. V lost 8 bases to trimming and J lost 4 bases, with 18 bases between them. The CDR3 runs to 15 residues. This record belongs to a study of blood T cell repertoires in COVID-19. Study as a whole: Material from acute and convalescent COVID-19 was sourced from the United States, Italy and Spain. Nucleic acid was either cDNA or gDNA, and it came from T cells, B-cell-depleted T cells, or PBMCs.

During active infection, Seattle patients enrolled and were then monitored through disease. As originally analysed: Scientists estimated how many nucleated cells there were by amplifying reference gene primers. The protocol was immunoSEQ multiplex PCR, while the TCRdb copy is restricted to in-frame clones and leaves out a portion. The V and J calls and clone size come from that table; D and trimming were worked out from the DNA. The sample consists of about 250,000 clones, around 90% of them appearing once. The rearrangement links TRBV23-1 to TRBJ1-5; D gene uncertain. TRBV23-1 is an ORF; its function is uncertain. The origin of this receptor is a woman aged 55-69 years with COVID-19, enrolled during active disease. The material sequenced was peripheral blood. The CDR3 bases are TGCGCCAGCCAGAAGAAGTTAACGAAAAATCAGCCCCAGCATTTT. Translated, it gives CASQKKLTKNQPQHF.